This is a list of T cell receptor beta chains from one sample in a study of cytomegalovirus exposure and HLA in healthy donors. TCRdb's copy holds only in-frame clones and misses some; the assay was immunoSEQ multiplex PCR. The sample holds 95,000 to 130,000 clones, around 60% seen once. The sample consisted of PBMCs. These receptors originate from a woman in her 40s in good health and CMV-seropositive. Both conserved end residues are part of each CDR3. The size of a clone is reported for some rows only, either as once, few or many, or as a class for expanded clones.

V,size,J,CDR3
TRBV28,-,TRBJ2-7,CASSSPSRYEQYF
TRBV11-3,-,TRBJ2-5,CASSLGRDGETQYF
TRBV12-5,-,TRBJ2-7,CASAPSGVNSYEQYF
TRBV19,-,TRBJ2-1,CASSIVGTGTYNEQFF
TRBV4-3,-,TRBJ2-1,CASSLRPSGTNNEQFF
TRBV30,few,TRBJ1-2,CARSSGTGGAGRGYTF
TRBV5-4,once,TRBJ2-7,CASSLDRRDEQYF
TRBV25-1,-,TRBJ1-5,CASSDWDSLQPQHF
TRBV27,-,TRBJ2-7,CASSFLQGEQYF
TRBV14,-,TRBJ2-1,CASSQGRLHDNEQFF
TRBV28,-,TRBJ2-7,CASSFTLKDRGEQYF
TRBV7-3,once,TRBJ1-1,CASSLTTGSAEAFF
TRBV7-8,few,TRBJ2-1,CASSLSGPLYNEQFF
TRBV4-1,-,TRBJ2-7,CASSQQGGYEQYF
TRBV7-9,-,TRBJ2-7,CASSRGLAEGLSYEQYF
TRBV28,-,TRBJ2-7,CASSPSGTGMKEQYF
TRBV4-3,medium-sized,TRBJ1-1,CASSQVRVNTEAFF
TRBV4-2,-,TRBJ2-7,CASSQLAGEAREQYF
TRBV6-5,-,TRBJ1-1,CASSSSVGGNTEAFF
TRBV27,-,TRBJ2-7,CASSGQGADEQYF
TRBV4-1,-,TRBJ2-5,CASSQDRGDSDQETQYF
TRBV7-9,-,TRBJ1-3,CATTAGNSGNTIYF
TRBV6-5,-,TRBJ1-4,CASSREGASNEKLFF
TRBV5-5,-,TRBJ1-2,CASTRPFLRQGDGYTF
TRBV6-1,-,TRBJ1-1,CASSDWVSYRGNTEAFF
TRBV7-2,-,TRBJ2-3,CASSLGSSTDTQYF
TRBV4-3,-,TRBJ2-3,CASSQERALSTDTQYF
TRBV4-1,-,TRBJ1-3,CASSHDDDREDTIYF
TRBV4-1,few,TRBJ2-2,CASSQGGGRTGELFF
TRBV29-1,-,TRBJ1-1,CSVETGIEAFF
TRBV9,-,TRBJ2-3,CASSVVTSGRGDTQYF
TRBV11-3,-,TRBJ2-1,CASSPGGSGSNEQFF
TRBV5-1,-,TRBJ1-2,CASSFEGALYGYTF
TRBV28,-,TRBJ2-3,CASRAPSGTQYF
TRBV4-1,-,TRBJ2-6,CASPHVWGSARVNSGANVLTF
TRBV5-4,-,TRBJ2-1,CASSLGPSGTYNEQFF
TRBV7-2,few,TRBJ1-2,CASSPQGVYGYTF
TRBV9,-,TRBJ2-7,CASSVGGVGQGFSYEQYF
TRBV4-1,few,TRBJ1-1,CASSTQQGVNTEAFF
TRBV19,-,TRBJ2-3,CASSISAGVDTDTQYF
TRBV6-5,-,TRBJ1-2,CASSRQGYGYTF
TRBV4-1,-,TRBJ2-7,CASSQDRVFHEQYF
TRBV7-3,-,TRBJ2-7,CASSQRDSYEQYF
TRBV30,-,TRBJ2-1,CAWSPTPGLAGEGNEQFF
TRBV4-2,-,TRBJ2-1,CASSQGGNSYNEQFF
TRBV11-3,-,TRBJ2-1,CASSLGLAGNNEQFF
TRBV19,once,TRBJ2-1,CASSIGRGYNEQFF
TRBV30,-,TRBJ1-2,CAWSVGAGYGYTF
TRBV19,-,TRBJ1-1,CASSNMNTEAFF
TRBV9,-,TRBJ1-2,CASSGTETRIYGYTF